This T cell receptor (beta chain) was profiled in a study of shared clonotypes between healthy human individuals. CD45RO-negative, CCR7-positively selected cells formed the naive CD8 fraction, excluding terminally differentiated effector memory CD45RA+ cells. TCRdb keeps only in-frame clones here, not all; method: immunoSEQ multiplex PCR. The table has about 680,000 clones, under 95% seen once. Germline CDR1 SGHNT, CDR2 YYREEE (reference sequence). This CDR3 has 13 residues. V was pared by 3 bases and J by 8 bases, with 14 bases between. The sample was naive CD8+ T cells sorted from blood. This TCR was recovered from a young man in good health. The chain employs TRBV5-4 and TRBJ1-1; a weak D match, TRBD1 (5 bases). The CDR3 nucleotides read TGTGCCAGCAGCTGGACATCTACATCCGAAGCTTTCTTT. It translates to CASSWTSTSEAFF. Complete variable domain (other parts from reference TRBV5-4 and TRBJ1-1): ETGVTQSPTHLIKTRGQQVTLRCSSQSGHNTVSWYQQALGQGPQFIFQYYREEENGRGNFPPRFSGLQFPNYSSELNVNALELDDSALYLCASSWTSTSEAFFGQGTRLTVV.